This T cell receptor (beta chain) was sequenced in a study of a mutant IDH1 vaccine in newly diagnosed glioma. At the level of the study: Vaccination began 4-6 weeks post radiotherapy alone, or with temozolomide cycles.

The table lists this clone with a count of one. What it binds is unknown. Germline assignment: CDR1 SGHRS and CDR2 YFSETQ. The CDR3 is 15 amino acids. The V and J ends lost 0 bases and 2 bases respectively, with 10 bases between them. Method: immunoSEQ multiplex PCR; TCRdb's copy keeps in-frame clones and lacks some. Among about 54,000 clones listed, 80% to 85% were seen once. Regarding time point: week 35, safety follow-up. Alongside topical imiquimod, each dose of vaccine comprised 300 ug of mutant IDH1 20-mer peptide. Eight vaccine injections were given to patients in weeks 1, 3, 5, 7, 11, 15, 19 and 23. Diagnosis in the donors showed new WHO grade 3 or 4 astrocytomas that were IDH1-mutant and ATRX-lost.

The source was PBMCs, collected from a glioma patient whose treatment included an IDH1 peptide vaccine. The chain links TRBV5-1 to TRBJ2-3; D may be TRBD2 (6 bases). The sequence derives from a woman between 18 and 30 years old with glioma. CDR3 amino acids: CASSLGGLNTDTQYF. The CDR3 coding sequence is TGCGCCAGCAGCTTGGGAGGACTAAACACAGATACGCAGTATTTT.